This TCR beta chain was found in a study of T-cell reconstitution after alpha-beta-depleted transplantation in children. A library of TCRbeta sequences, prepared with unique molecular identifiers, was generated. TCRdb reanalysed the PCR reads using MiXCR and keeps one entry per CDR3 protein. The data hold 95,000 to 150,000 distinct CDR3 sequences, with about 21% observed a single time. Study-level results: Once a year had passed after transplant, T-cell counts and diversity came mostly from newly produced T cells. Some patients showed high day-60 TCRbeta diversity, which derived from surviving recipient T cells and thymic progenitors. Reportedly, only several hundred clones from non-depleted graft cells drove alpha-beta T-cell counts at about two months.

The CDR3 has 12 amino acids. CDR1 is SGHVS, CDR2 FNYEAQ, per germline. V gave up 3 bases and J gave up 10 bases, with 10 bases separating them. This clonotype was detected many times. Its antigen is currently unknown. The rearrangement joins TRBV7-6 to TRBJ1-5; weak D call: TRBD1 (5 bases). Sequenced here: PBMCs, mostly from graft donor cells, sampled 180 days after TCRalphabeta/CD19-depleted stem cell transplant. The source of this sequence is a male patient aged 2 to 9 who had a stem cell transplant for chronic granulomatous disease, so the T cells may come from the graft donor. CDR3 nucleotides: TGTGCCAGCAGCTTGCCTGGGGGTCCCCAGCATTTT. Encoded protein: CASSLPGGPQHF.